This T cell receptor (beta chain) was identified during a study of blood T cell repertoires in COVID-19 (TCRdb year 2020). Background on the whole study: Samples from collaborators originated in the United States, Italy and Spain and spanned both the acute and convalescent phases of COVID-19. The prospective study material was composed of cDNA or gDNA derived from T cells, B-cell-depleted T cells, or PBMCs. Subjects who had been exposed to COVID-19, were actively infected with it, or had recovered from it provided the deeply sampled blood TCRbeta repertoires that made up the dataset. The repertoires were made available in a free public database intended to serve as a resource for research on the immune response to SARS-CoV-2. Samples came from the ongoing ImmuneRACE study (first 160 participants) plus 1,254 subjects from 6 global collaborators. A de-identified subject ID, COVID-19 status, age in years and sex were almost always included in the sample metadata. HLA class I and class II types, where available, came from metadata supplied by the sample provider rather than from assay-based typing. Overall study outcomes, separate from this receptor: How much clinical and demographic metadata was included differed by source and by participant, and the metadata was provided uncurated.

As to this clone: The clone's antigen remains unknown. The record has no base qualities; no much larger clone is one base away.

TCRbeta CDR3 regions were amplified from genomic DNA using the immunoSEQ Assay, a bias-controlled multiplex PCR. For the original study's pipeline: Within the assay, amplification of reference gene primers was used to estimate how many nucleated cells each sample contained. To quantify the absolute abundance of each unique TCRbeta CDR3 rearrangement, sequence reads were collapsed and filtered. Productive Simpson clonality was computed per sample as the square root of Simpson's diversity index over productive rearrangements. Held by TCRdb, this immuneACCESS table contains in-frame sequences only and omits some clones. Under half of the omission traces to an unresolved V gene where checked; the cause of the rest is unknown. V and J calls and clone size come straight from that table; D and trimming were deduced from the DNA. The sample includes tens of thousands of clones, with about 89% observed a single time. The leading ten clones occupy roughly 2.5% of the sample.

In Seattle, one collaborating source enrolled patients while the infection was active and tracked those patients longitudinally over the course of disease. Whole blood was collected in K2EDTA tubes by collaborating institutions according to the institutions' own protocols. For TCRbeta analysis, collaborators shipped samples in one of three forms: frozen whole blood, isolated PBMCs, or DNA extracted from either of those sample types. For CDR1 and CDR2, the germline V gene lists MGHRA and YSYEKL. The CDR3 holds 19 amino acids from the cysteine to the phenylalanine. Only the CDR3 part of the read is kept: 57 bases, read in frame from the first base. Trimming removed 2 bases from V and 0 bases from J, leaving 17 bases between the germline ends.

The V and J genes are TRBV4-1 and TRBJ2-6; the D region possibly corresponds to TRBD2 (6 bases align). The TCR sequence derives from a man aged 45-65 years with COVID-19, enrolled during active disease. The material sequenced was peripheral blood. The nucleotides are TGCGCCAGCAGCCAATCCCTCGGACGGGGGATCTCTGGGGCCAACGTCCTGACTTTC. Its amino acids are CASSQSLGRGISGANVLTF.